This T cell receptor beta chain was obtained from a study of Ad26.COV2.S vaccination and SARS-CoV-2 variants. Findings and caveats of the study: Placebo and vaccine recipients had non-spike TCR breadth that was similar. Greater spike-specific TCR breadth was seen in vaccine recipients than in placebo recipients. Substantial breadth in spike-specific CD8+ and CD4+ T cell responses was reportedly seen after vaccination. The TCR breadth and depth analyses may have produced an underestimate of total T cell responses.

Details on this clone: Its antigen remains unknown.

Profiled with immunoSEQ multiplex PCR; TCRdb holds only in-frame clones, not every one. The sample contains about 140,000 clones, around 86% of which appear only once. Sequences were derived from peripheral blood, sampled after recovery from COVID-19. The sequence derives from a human donor who had recovered from COVID-19.

The chain's CDR3 is CASSLEMGNQPQHF. The CDR3 DNA sequence: TGTGCCAGCAGCTTGGAGATGGGGAATCAGCCCCAGCATTTT. The chain employs TRBV28 and TRBJ1-5, with D unclear. Germline-derived CDR1 and CDR2 are MDHEN and SYDVKM. Trimming took 6 bases from V and 4 from J, leaving 13 bases between them. This CDR3 region has 14 residues. Variable domain in full (rest from reference TRBV28 and TRBJ1-5): DVKVTQSSRYLVKRTGEKVFLECVQDMDHENMFWYRQDPGLGLRLIYFSYDVKMKEKGDIPEGYSVSREKKERFSLILESASTNQTSMYLCASSLEMGNQPQHFGDGTRLSIL.